This passage covers 18 T cell receptor beta chains from one sample sequenced in a study of T-cell reconstitution after alpha-beta-depleted transplantation in children. The library targeted TCRbeta and was prepared with unique molecular identifiers. TCRdb recomputed calls from the PCR reads with MiXCR, one row per CDR3 protein. This table has around 80,000 distinct CDR3 sequences, 15% to 20% appearing once. The starting material was PBMCs, mostly from graft donor cells, obtained 360 days after TCRalphabeta/CD19-depleted stem cell transplant. Receptors were obtained from a male patient aged 2-9 years who had a stem cell transplant for acute lymphoblastic leukemia, so the T cells may come from the graft donor.

This clonotype was picked up a small number of times. The gene calls are TRBV5-6 and TRBJ2-2; possibly TRBD1 or TRBD2 for D (5 bases each). Germline assignment: CDR1 SGHDT and CDR2 YYEEEE. The CDR3 sequence is 16 residues long. Deletions cut 1 base from V and 5 bases from J, with 15 bases between. The CDR3 bases are TGTGCCAGCAGCTTGAGGGGACCCGCCCGGACCGGGGAGCTGTTTTTT. It translates to CASSLRGPARTGELFF.

V and J are TRBV5-1 and TRBJ2-1; 9 bases match TRBD1. CDR1 is SGHRS, CDR2 YFSETQ, per germline. The J segment lost 8 bases and the V segment lost 5 bases, leaving 11 bases of the junction unmatched. The CDR3 is 15 residues long. The CDR3 region is CASRGPGQGTHEQFF. In DNA form, the CDR3 reads TGCGCCAGCAGGGGCCCGGGACAGGGCACCCATGAGCAGTTCTTC.

V usage is TRBV29-1 and J usage is TRBJ1-2; D is unclear. CDR3 length: 11 amino acids. V was pared by 4 bases and J by 8 bases, with 11 bases between. Looked up from germline, CDR1 is SQVTM and CDR2 is ANQGSEA. For the CDR3, the DNA is TGCAGCGTTGTTCCCGTTGCAGGCTACACCTTC. Translation gives CSVVPVAGYTF.

This clonotype was counted at least ten times. The gene calls are TRBV28 and TRBJ2-1; 8 bases agree with TRBD2. Germline trimming cut 5 bases from V and 7 bases from J; bases unmatched to any gene: 7. The CDR3 is 14 residues long. CDR1 and CDR2 (germline): MDHEN, SYDVKM. The CDR3 DNA reads TGTGCCAGCAGTCCAGGGACTAGGAGGAATGAGCAGTTCTTC. The encoded protein is CASSPGTRRNEQFF.

This clonotype came up a few times. CDR3 loop: CSVGGSNQPQHF. DNA for the CDR3: TGCAGCGTTGGGGGTAGCAATCAGCCCCAGCATTTT. The rearrangement links TRBV29-1 to TRBJ1-5; unclear D gene. The CDR3 extends over 12 amino acids. Looked up from germline, CDR1 is SQVTM and CDR2 is ANQGSEA. V shed 4 bases and J shed 0 bases, with 4 bases lying between them.

V usage is TRBV11-1 and J usage is TRBJ2-6, with D possibly being TRBD1 (6 bases). This CDR3 has 21 amino acids. The V gene's germline CDR1 is SGHAT and CDR2 FQDESV (reference sequence). Trimming pared 2 bases from V and 0 bases from J, leaving 23 bases between. The CDR3 DNA reads as TGTGCCAGCAGCTTACGTTTGGGTTCAGGGGATGGATACTCTGGGGCCAACGTCCTGACTTTC. Its translation is CASSLRLGSGDGYSGANVLTF.

V usage is TRBV12-3 or TRBV12-4 and J usage is TRBJ2-1; D tentatively fits TRBD1 or TRBD2 (5 bases each). CDR3 length equals 14 residues. With 7 bases removed from V and 4 bases from J, the gap between germline ends came to 14 bases. The CDR3 loop is CASKPGPPYNEQFF. CDR3 coding DNA: TGTGCCAGCAAACCGGGACCTCCTTACAATGAGCAGTTCTTC.

In its sample, this clonotype was seen a few times. This sequence joins TRBV5-1 and TRBJ1-1, with 10 bases fitting TRBD1. CDR3 size: 14 residues. CDR1 SGHRS and CDR2 YFSETQ come from the germline V gene. J gave up 10 bases and V 0 bases, and 6 bases lay outside the gene matches. The CDR3 DNA sequence: TGCGCCAGCAGCTTGGGGACAGGGGGTATTGGAGCTTTCTTT. This codes for CASSLGTGGIGAFF.

This clonotype has more than one count but fewer than ten. The gene calls are TRBV5-1 and TRBJ2-7, with a possible D match to TRBD1 (6 bases). The CDR3 runs 14 residues. Germline V gene data show CDR1 as SGHRS and CDR2 as YFSETQ. Trimming took 2 bases from V and 6 from J, leaving 15 bases between them. CDR3 nucleotides: TGCGCCAGCAGCTTCCTTCAACAGGGTGGCGAGCAGTACTTC. Translating gives CASSFLQQGGEQYF.

This clonotype was found many times. The rearrangement uses TRBV5-1 and TRBJ2-6; D might be TRBD2 (5 bases). The CDR3 is 15 amino acids. Trimming removed 0 bases from V and 1 base from J, with 5 bases in between. Germline assignment: CDR1 SGHRS and CDR2 YFSETQ. The CDR3 sequence is CASSLAGSGANVLTF. DNA of the CDR3: TGCGCCAGCAGCTTGGCGGGATCTGGGGCCAACGTCCTGACTTTC.

This clonotype has only a few counts. This chain connects TRBV5-1 to TRBJ2-1; 12 nucleotides align to TRBD2. Per the germline V gene, CDR1 is SGHRS and CDR2 is YFSETQ. The V segment lost 0 bases and the J segment 9 bases; nucleotides outside the gene matches: 4. The CDR3 is 15 residues long. CDR3: CASSLVLAGGVEQFF. In nucleotides, the CDR3 is TGCGCCAGCAGCTTGGTTCTAGCGGGAGGGGTTGAGCAGTTCTTC. The variable domain in full, completed from reference TRBV5-1 and TRBJ2-1, reads KAGVTQTPRYLIKTRGQQVTLSCSPISGHRSVSWYQQTPGQGLQFLFEYFSETQRNKGNFPGRFSGRQFSNSRSEMNVSTLELGDSALYLCASSLVLAGGVEQFFGPGTRLTVL.

This clonotype was picked up a small number of times. The rearrangement joins TRBV4-2 to TRBJ2-5; TRBD2 might be the D (7 bases). Germline loops: CDR1 LGHNA, CDR2 YNFKEQ. Deletions cut 4 bases from V and 1 base from J, with 13 bases between. This CDR3 spans 15 amino acids. For the CDR3, the DNA is TGTGCCAGCAGCCCCAGGGGAGGGTCCCAAGAGACCCAGTACTTC. Its protein is CASSPRGGSQETQYF.

The chain recombines TRBV6-2 or TRBV6-3 with TRBJ2-1; 10 bases line up with TRBD2. Trimming cost V 2 bases and J 0 bases; bases outside gene matches: 16. The germline CDR1 and CDR2 sequences are MNHEY and SVGEGT. CDR3 length equals 21 residues. The CDR3 DNA sequence: TGTGCCAGCAGTTACCCTTTTCGAATCCCTAGCGGGAGAGTCTCCTACAATGAGCAGTTCTTC. The encoded protein is CASSYPFRIPSGRVSYNEQFF.

The genes are TRBV5-6 and TRBJ2-7, with D possibly called TRBD1 or TRBD2 (5 bases each). Germline assignment: CDR1 SGHDT and CDR2 YYEEEE. V was shortened by 1 base and J by 3 bases, with 11 bases between the two germline ends. The CDR3 has 14 residues. CDR3 coding DNA: TGTGCCAGCAGCTTGTTGGGGGTCGGCTACGAGCAGTACTTC. Translating gives CASSLLGVGYEQYF.

In this sample, this clonotype turned up many times. The V gene is TRBV7-9, the J gene TRBJ2-7, with 7 bases aligning to TRBD2. The CDR3 is made up of 17 amino acids. CDR1 is SEHNR and CDR2 is FQNEAQ in the germline V gene (reference sequence). Losses at the gene ends were 7 bases for V and 2 bases for J; bases not matched to a gene: 17. In DNA form, the CDR3 reads TGTGCCAGCACCCGATTCGCCGCGGGACTACGAACCTACGAGCAGTACTTC. Its translation is CASTRFAAGLRTYEQYF.

This clonotype showed up many times. The chain recombines TRBV5-1 with TRBJ1-6, with D hard to call. V lost 0 bases, J lost 10 bases, and 8 bases lay in between. Germline V gene lookup returns CDR1 SGHRS and CDR2 YFSETQ. This CDR3 has 13 residues. The CDR3 loop is CASSLEARSPLHF. The DNA of the CDR3 is TGCGCCAGCAGCTTGGAAGCGCGATCACCCCTCCACTTT.

In its sample, this clonotype was seen a few times. The chain couples TRBV25-1 to TRBJ2-3, with D possibly TRBD2 on 5 matching bases. Trimming took off 5 bases at V and 12 bases at J, with 18 bases between the two ends. The CDR3 length is 13 residues. CDR1 and CDR2 from the germline V gene are MGHDK and SYGVNS. Written as DNA, the CDR3 is TGTGCCAGCAGTCCCTATTCCCCGGGGAGTCAGTATTTT. This sequence encodes CASSPYSPGSQYF. Drawing the rest from reference TRBV25-1 and TRBJ2-3, the complete variable domain is EADIYQTPRYLVIGTGKKITLECSQTMGHDKMYWYQQDPGMELHLIHYSYGVNSTEKGDLSSESTVSRIRTEHFPLTLESARPSHTSQYLCASSPYSPGSQYFGPGTRLTVL.

This clonotype was counted between two and nine times. V is TRBV29-1 and J is TRBJ2-7, with 8 positions matching TRBD2. Germline trimming cut 7 bases from V and 2 bases from J; bases unmatched to any gene: 4. The CDR3 contains 12 residues. The V gene's germline CDR1 is SQVTM and CDR2 ANQGSEA. The CDR3 DNA follows: TGCAGCGGAGGGACTAGTACCTACGAGCAGTACTTC. This encodes CSGGTSTYEQYF.